The 13 T cell receptor beta chains given below trace back to one sample, sequenced in a study of blood T cells in healthy people across ages. A second 7 to 11 cycle PCR used barcoded and J-beta primers. TCRdb reprocessed the 5' RACE reads via MiXCR and lists one record per CDR3 protein. There are approximately 490,000 distinct CDR3 sequences in the sample; 20% to 30% occur only once, and 8.5% to 9.5% lies in the top ten. The data were also submitted as part of a second study, on T cells of mothers and their children.

Sequenced sample: blood. The receptors originated from a boy between 10 and 17 years old in good health.

V gene TRBV12-3 or TRBV12-4 combines with J gene TRBJ2-3, with D hard to call. The CDR3 is made up of 13 amino acids. V shed 3 bases and J shed 2 bases, with 6 bases lying between them. Written as DNA, the CDR3 is TGTGCCAGCAGTTTTTTGGACACAGATACGCAGTATTTT. Amino acids: CASSFLDTDTQYF.

About this clonotype itself: The CDR3 carries no conserved terminal phenylalanine or tryptophan, so it likely arises from a read error. The chain carries TRBV20-1 and TRBJ2-4; D is perhaps TRBD2 (7 bases). The CDR3 is made up of 18 amino acids. Germline CDR1 and CDR2: DFQATT and SNEGSKA (reference sequence). In nucleotides, the CDR3 is TGCAGTGCTAGAGATCTGGGGGGGGGCACATGGGCCAAGAACATTCAGTACCTC. Protein product: CSARDLGGGTWAKNIQYL.

This clonotype was observed a handful of times. This sequence joins TRBV7-2 and TRBJ2-3, with TRBD2 identical over 12 bases. The CDR3 is 16 amino acids. Trimming removed 7 bases from V and 2 bases from J; junction bases left unmatched: 7. Germline loops: CDR1 SGHTA, CDR2 FQGNSA. The CDR3 loop reads CASTPLAGGLTDTQYF. As DNA, the CDR3 is TGTGCCAGCACCCCACTAGCGGGGGGCCTCACAGATACGCAGTATTTT.

This clonotype was detected only a few times. V and J are TRBV12-3 or TRBV12-4 and TRBJ1-2, with 7 bases matching TRBD1. CDR3 length equals 15 residues. V lost 7 bases, J lost 5 bases, and 13 bases stayed unmatched. CDR3 region: CASTPGQPQGYGYTF. CDR3 coding DNA: TGTGCCAGCACCCCGGGACAGCCCCAGGGGTATGGCTACACCTTC.

Only a few counts were recorded for this clonotype. The rearrangement links TRBV20-1 to TRBJ1-1; D unclear. From germline, CDR1 is DFQATT and CDR2 SNEGSKA (reference sequence). Between the trimmed V and J ends, which lost 2 bases and 1 base, there was a span of 11 bases. The CDR3 has 14 residues. The chain's CDR3 is CSARNGLRNTEAFF. The CDR3 DNA follows: TGCAGTGCTAGAAACGGACTGCGGAACACTGAAGCTTTCTTT.

This clonotype was recorded a few times. This chain connects TRBV28 to TRBJ2-1; 9 nucleotides line up with TRBD2. The ends lost 2 bases at V and 5 bases at J; junction bases unmatched: 7. CDR3 length: 16 residues. Germline V gene data show CDR1 as MDHEN and CDR2 as SYDVKM. Written as DNA, the CDR3 is TGTGCCAGCAGTTTAGTTTCTAGCGGGGTCAACAATGAGCAGTTCTTC. This codes for CASSLVSSGVNNEQFF.

This clonotype showed up just a few times. The rearrangement joins TRBV15 to TRBJ2-5; 12 positions agree with TRBD2. This CDR3 has 15 residues. The ends lost 4 bases at V and 4 bases at J; junction bases unmatched: 4. From germline, CDR1 is LNHNV and CDR2 YYDKDF (reference sequence). The CDR3 coding sequence is TGTGCCACCAGCACTAGCGGGGGGGCGCGAGAGACCCAGTACTTC. It is translated as CATSTSGGARETQYF.

The chain combines TRBV10-3 with TRBJ2-3; tentative D call: TRBD1 (6 bases). V was trimmed by 7 bases and J by 0 bases, leaving 8 bases between them. Germline V gene sequence: CDR1 ENHRY, CDR2 SYGVKD. This CDR3 is 13 amino acids long. The CDR3 loop is CAIKGGSTDTQYF. The CDR3 region has the DNA TGTGCCATCAAAGGGGGTAGCACAGATACGCAGTATTTT.

Details on this clonotype: An end of the junction does not agree with germline; a read error may underlie this. CDR3 sequence reads: CASSATGISLNKQFF. Here the CDR3 DNA reads TGTGCCAGCAGCGCCACAGGGATTTCCCTCAATAAGCAGTTCTTC. The V and J genes are TRBV14 and TRBJ2-5, with D possibly matching TRBD1 (6 bases). The tail of the sequence fits TRBJ2-1 better, so the J call may be wrong. The CDR3 sequence is 15 residues long. Germline assignment: CDR1 SGHDN and CDR2 FVKESK.

The gene calls are TRBV14 and TRBJ2-1, with 10 bases matching TRBD2. The CDR3 length is 17 residues. J gave up 5 bases and V 0 bases, and 7 bases lay outside the gene matches. The germline V gene has CDR1 SGHDN and CDR2 FVKESK. This CDR3 reads CASSQDKAGGPNNEQFF. DNA for the CDR3: TGTGCCAGCAGCCAAGATAAAGCGGGAGGGCCAAACAATGAGCAGTTCTTC.

This sequence joins TRBV20-1 and TRBJ2-2; 10 nucleotides agree with TRBD2. Looked up from germline, CDR1 is DFQATT and CDR2 is SNEGSKA (reference sequence). The CDR3 length is 19 residues. The trim removed 5 bases at V and 3 bases at J, leaving 18 bases unmatched. The CDR3 DNA reads as TGCAGTGCTGCCGGGACAGGATGGGAGCGGGGGGGATACACCGGGGAGCTGTTTTTT. As protein: CSAAGTGWERGGYTGELFF.

This clonotype was picked up a small number of times. The V call is TRBV27, the J call TRBJ1-1, with 9 nucleotides matching TRBD1. The length of the CDR3 is 16 residues. Trimming took 5 bases from V and 5 from J; bases not matched to a gene: 12. Germline V gene sequence: CDR1 MNHEY, CDR2 SMNVEV (reference sequence). In DNA, the CDR3 is TGTGCCAGCAGTCCCGCCTCCGGGACAGGGAGGACTGAAGCTTTCTTT. This encodes CASSPASGTGRTEAFF.

Only a few counts were recorded for this clonotype. The rearrangement uses TRBV7-8 and TRBJ2-5; 13 nucleotides agree with TRBD2. The DNA end is more similar to TRBJ2-1, so the J call may be wrong. Per the germline V gene, CDR1 is SGHVS and CDR2 is FQNEAQ. CDR3 size: 17 residues. The CDR3 bases are TGTGCCAGCAGCTTGGGACTAGCGGGGTCGATTAACAATGAGCAGTTCTTC. Residues: CASSLGLAGSINNEQFF.